This TCR beta chain was sequenced in a study of post-analysis software for immune sequencing data. Prepared TCR beta cDNA libraries contained unique molecular identifiers. TCRdb analysed the PCR reads with MiXCR anew, one entry per CDR3 protein. The data hold around 260,000 distinct CDR3 sequences, with 35% to 45% observed a single time. Per germline, CDR1 SGHRS and CDR2 YFSETQ. The CDR3 covers 15 residues. V was shortened by 0 bases and J by 2 bases, with 9 bases between the two germline ends. In its sample, this clonotype was seen many times. What it recognizes is unknown. Study-wide results and limits: Included in a set of about five TRBV segments more frequent in patients than controls were TRBV5-6, TRBV5-1 and TRBV20-1.

This TCR came from a girl aged 10 to 17 with multiple sclerosis. Sequencing input: blood. V gene TRBV5-1 combines with J gene TRBJ2-1; either TRBD1 or TRBD2 may supply D (5 bases each). CDR3 region: CASSLGGVAYNEQFF. Written as DNA, the CDR3 is TGCGCCAGCAGCTTGGGAGGGGTCGCCTACAATGAGCAGTTCTTC. Filled out from reference TRBV5-1 and TRBJ2-1, the complete variable domain reads KAGVTQTPRYLIKTRGQQVTLSCSPISGHRSVSWYQQTPGQGLQFLFEYFSETQRNKGNFPGRFSGRQFSNSRSEMNVSTLELGDSALYLCASSLGGVAYNEQFFGPGTRLTVL.